The clone carrying this T cell receptor beta chain was detected a few times. Its antigen is not known. Together with a sample-barcoded 5' primer, a J-beta primer mix was included in a second PCR lasting roughly 6 to 12 cycles. Using its own MiXCR run on the 5' RACE reads, TCRdb lists one record per CDR3 protein. The repertoire holds about 1.5 million distinct CDR3 sequences, with roughly 43% as singletons. Researchers collected ten milliliters of peripheral blood from every single donor. These data originate in a study of blood T cells in healthy people across ages. Overall study: Capturing about one barcoded beta molecule per two T cells was achieved by template switching.

The CDR3 sequence is 16 residues long. The germline V and J ends were trimmed by 4 bases and 0 bases, with 14 bases remaining between them. Germline CDR1 SGHRS, CDR2 YFSETQ. Study-wide results and limits: Observed TCR beta diversity showed a strong correlation with the percentage of naive T cells as measured by flow cytometry. Changes in expanded clonotypes were possibly confounded, as the CMV status of donors was unknown.

The rearrangement joins TRBV5-1 to TRBJ2-1; D is unresolved. The sequence was obtained from a woman under 30 in good health. Sequencing was performed on blood. The CDR3 reads CASSPLADPSYNEQFF. CDR3 sequence (DNA): TGCGCCAGCAGCCCCTTGGCGGACCCCTCCTACAATGAGCAGTTCTTC.